This TCR beta chain was captured in a study of vaccination effects on CD4 cells after COVID-19. About the study: Participants got two doses of BNT162b2 or mRNA-1273 vaccine. Sample provision by two convalescent patients occurred 16 days and one week before vaccination. Notes on the study in general: Mainly new vaccine-induced clones made up the post-vaccine spike-reactive clones in convalescents.

The repertoire was sequenced with immunoSEQ multiplex PCR; TCRdb's copy has only in-frame clones and lacks some. The sample lists roughly 54,000 clones, more than 75% seen once, with about 5% in the top ten. The ViraFEST assay expanded antigen-specific CD4+ T cells with viral peptide pools before sequencing. Once cultured for 9 to 11 days, the cells underwent separation to obtain CD4+ T cells. The person acquired a PCR-confirmed SARS-CoV-2 infection between March and December 2020. Turning to this clone: Its cognate antigen is unknown. The junction shows a germline mismatch at one end, possibly a read error.

The CDR3 contains 15 residues. Per germline, CDR1 SSHAT and CDR2 FNYEAQ (reference sequence). The TCR sequence derives from a human donor who had a prior SARS-CoV-2 infection. J is TRBJ2-5 and V is TRBV7-7; 8 bases map to TRBD2. This specimen was CD4+ T cells from PBMCs cultured with HIV peptides, taken before COVID-19 vaccination. The subset denotes: HIV-1 Nef peptide pool negative control/reference culture. CDR3 amino acids: CASSLGAGGGETQYF. The DNA for the CDR3 is TGTGCTAGCAGCTTAGGGGCGGGAGGCGGCGAGACCCAGTACTTC.